A single sample is the source of the 5 T cell receptor beta chains below, sequenced in a study of T cell changes during pregnancy in multiple sclerosis. Here immunoSEQ multiplex PCR was the method, and the copy in TCRdb shows in-frame clones only, minus some. The data hold 60,000 to 85,000 clones, with 90% to 95% observed a single time. Sequences were derived from peripheral blood, sampled in the third trimester of pregnancy. These receptors were obtained from a female donor with multiple sclerosis, enrolled in a pregnancy study.

This clone showed up just once. The chain combines TRBV4-1 with TRBJ1-6, with TRBD1 as a possible D gene (5 bases). V was cut by 4 bases and J by 1 base, with 11 bases left in between. CDR1 and CDR2 (germline): MGHRA, YSYEKL. The CDR3 runs 16 residues. CDR3 loop: CASSLAQGSYNSPLHF. Here the CDR3 DNA reads TGCGCCAGCAGCCTTGCTCAGGGATCCTATAATTCACCCCTCCACTTT.

The chain recombines TRBV29-1 with TRBJ1-2, with 7 bases that match TRBD1. The CDR3 length is 15 residues. The trim removed 0 bases at V and 2 bases at J, leaving 6 bases unmatched. Germline CDR1 is SQVTM and CDR2 is ANQGSEA. CDR3 loop: CSVEDLRDSNYGYTF. The CDR3 bases are TGCAGCGTTGAAGACCTCCGGGACAGCAACTATGGCTACACCTTC.

This clone was seen just once. The chain joins TRBV30 to TRBJ1-1; the D gene is possibly TRBD1 (5 bases). V was trimmed by 5 bases and J by 0 bases, leaving 16 bases between them. This CDR3 is 15 amino acids long. Looked up from germline, CDR1 is GTSNPN and CDR2 is SVGIG (reference sequence). Here the CDR3 reads CAWGLWTNVNTEAFF. CDR3 nucleotides: TGTGCCTGGGGCCTTTGGACAAACGTGAACACTGAAGCTTTCTTT. Full variable domain (outside the CDR3, taken from reference TRBV30 and TRBJ1-1): SQTIHQWPATLVQPVGSPLSLECTVEGTSNPNLYWYRQAAGRGLQLLFYSVGIGQISSEVPQNLSASRPQDRQFILSSKKLLLSDSGFYLCAWGLWTNVNTEAFFGQGTRLTVV.

The chain employs TRBV7-9 and TRBJ2-5, with a weak D call TRBD1 (5 bases). V dropped 1 base and J dropped 6 bases, with 12 bases sitting between them. This CDR3 spans 14 amino acids. Germline lookup yields CDR1 SEHNR and CDR2 FQNEAQ (reference sequence). CDR3 sequence (DNA): TGTGCCAGCAGCTTAGGGGGCCAAGGGAAGACCCAGTACTTC. Encoded protein: CASSLGGQGKTQYF.

The chain couples TRBV9 to TRBJ1-1; 7 bases line up with TRBD1. This CDR3 spans 16 amino acids. V shed 0 bases and J 1 base; nucleotides not matched to a gene: 6. Germline CDR1 SGDLS, CDR2 YYNGEE. The CDR3 nucleotides read TGTGCCAGCAGCGTAGGGAGGGGGCAAGGGAACACTGAAGCTTTCTTT. Translated, it gives CASSVGRGQGNTEAFF.